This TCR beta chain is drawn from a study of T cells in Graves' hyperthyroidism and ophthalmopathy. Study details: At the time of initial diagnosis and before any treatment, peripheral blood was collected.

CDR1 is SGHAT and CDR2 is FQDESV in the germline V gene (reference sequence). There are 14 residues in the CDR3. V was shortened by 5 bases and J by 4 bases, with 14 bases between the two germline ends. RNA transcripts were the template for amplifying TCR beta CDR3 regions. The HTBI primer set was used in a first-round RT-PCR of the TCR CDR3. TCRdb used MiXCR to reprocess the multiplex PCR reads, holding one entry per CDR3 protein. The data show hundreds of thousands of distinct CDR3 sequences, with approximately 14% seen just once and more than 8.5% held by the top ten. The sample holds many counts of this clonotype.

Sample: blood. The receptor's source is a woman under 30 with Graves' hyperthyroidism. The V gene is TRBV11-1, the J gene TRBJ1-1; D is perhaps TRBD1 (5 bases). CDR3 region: CASSQEGLGTEAFF. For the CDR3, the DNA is TGTGCCAGCAGCCAAGAGGGGCTGGGCACTGAAGCTTTCTTT. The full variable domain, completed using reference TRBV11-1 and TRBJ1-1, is EAEVAQSPRYKITEKSQAVAFWCDPISGHATLYWYRQILGQGPELLVQFQDESVVDDSQLPKDRFSAERLKGVDSTLKIQPAELGDSAMYLCASSQEGLGTEAFFGQGTRLTVV.